This entry describes one TCR beta chain. Its antigen is not identified. The data belong to a study of post-analysis software for immune sequencing data. Notes on the study in general: Four or five TRBV segments were significantly more frequent in patients than in controls. TRBV5-6, TRBV5-1 and TRBV20-1 were among these segments.

CDR1 and CDR2 (germline): SGHRS, YFSETQ. V lost 4 bases to trimming and J lost 4 bases, with 10 bases between them. The CDR3 spans 13 residues. Unique molecular identifiers were present in the TCR beta cDNA libraries. In TCRdb, the PCR reads were re-called with MiXCR into one record per CDR3 protein. The data hold about 430,000 distinct CDR3 sequences, with over 30% observed a single time. Sequencing used blood. The receptor was isolated from a girl aged 2 to 9 with multiple sclerosis. The V and J genes are TRBV5-1 and TRBJ2-3; D not certain. The CDR3 spells CASSEMSPDTQYF. The CDR3, as DNA: TGCGCCAGCAGCGAGATGTCACCAGATACGCAGTATTTT.